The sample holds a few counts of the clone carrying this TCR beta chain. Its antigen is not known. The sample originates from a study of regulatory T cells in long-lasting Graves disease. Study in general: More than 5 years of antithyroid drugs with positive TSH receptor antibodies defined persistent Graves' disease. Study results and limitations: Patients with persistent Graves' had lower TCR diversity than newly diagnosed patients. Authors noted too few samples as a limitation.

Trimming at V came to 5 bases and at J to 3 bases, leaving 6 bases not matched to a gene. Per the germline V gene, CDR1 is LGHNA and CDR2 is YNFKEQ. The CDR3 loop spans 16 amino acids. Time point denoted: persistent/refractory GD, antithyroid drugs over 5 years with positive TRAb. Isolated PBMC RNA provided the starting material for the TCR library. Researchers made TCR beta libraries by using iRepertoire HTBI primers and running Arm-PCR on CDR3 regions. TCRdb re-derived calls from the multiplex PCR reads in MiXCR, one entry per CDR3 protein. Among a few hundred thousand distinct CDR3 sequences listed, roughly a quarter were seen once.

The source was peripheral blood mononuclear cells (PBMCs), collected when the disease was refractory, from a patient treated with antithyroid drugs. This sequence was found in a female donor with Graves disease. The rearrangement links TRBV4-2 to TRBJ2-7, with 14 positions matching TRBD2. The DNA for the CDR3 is TGTGCCAGCAGCAAATCCGGGACTAGCGGGAGCTACGAGCAGTACTTC. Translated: CASSKSGTSGSYEQYF.